The T cell receptor beta chain described here comes from a study of blood T cell repertoires in COVID-19. Study information: COVID-19 samples from acute and convalescent phases originated in the United States, Italy and Spain. From T cells, B-cell-depleted T cells, or PBMCs came the material, which was cDNA or gDNA.

The ends were cut back, 0 bases at V and 4 bases at J, with 14 bases in the middle. The germline V gene encodes CDR1 SGDLS and CDR2 YYNGEE. The CDR3 consists of 15 residues. Per the original data handling: Cell counts per sample came from amplifying reference gene primers. Assay used: immunoSEQ multiplex PCR; TCRdb lists only in-frame clones, some missing. For V, J and clone size, that table is used; D and trimming come from the DNA. In the table there are about 94,000 clones, about 86% of which are singletons. This TCR was sampled from a man between 60 and 70 years old with acute or convalescent COVID-19. Sequencing was done on a sample of peripheral blood. The genes are TRBV9 and TRBJ2-7, with D unresolved. This CDR3 is CASSVGGEVGYEQYF. In DNA form, the CDR3 reads TGTGCCAGCAGCGTAGGAGGTGAGGTGGGTTACGAGCAGTACTTC.